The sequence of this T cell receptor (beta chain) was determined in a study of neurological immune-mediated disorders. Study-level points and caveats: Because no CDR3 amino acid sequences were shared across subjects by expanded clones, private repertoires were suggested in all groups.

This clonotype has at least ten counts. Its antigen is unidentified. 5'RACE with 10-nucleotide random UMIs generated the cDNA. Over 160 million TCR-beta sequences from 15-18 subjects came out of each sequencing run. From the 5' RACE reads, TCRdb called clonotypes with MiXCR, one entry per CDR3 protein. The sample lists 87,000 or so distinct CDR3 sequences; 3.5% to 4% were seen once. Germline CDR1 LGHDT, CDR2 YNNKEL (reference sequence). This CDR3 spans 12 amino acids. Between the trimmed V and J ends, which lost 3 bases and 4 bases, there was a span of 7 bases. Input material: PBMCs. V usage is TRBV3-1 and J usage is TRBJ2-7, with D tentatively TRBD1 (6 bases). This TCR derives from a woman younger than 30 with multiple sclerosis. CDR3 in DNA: TGTGCCAGCAGCCAGACAGGTTACGAGCAGTACTTC. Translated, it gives CASSQTGYEQYF.